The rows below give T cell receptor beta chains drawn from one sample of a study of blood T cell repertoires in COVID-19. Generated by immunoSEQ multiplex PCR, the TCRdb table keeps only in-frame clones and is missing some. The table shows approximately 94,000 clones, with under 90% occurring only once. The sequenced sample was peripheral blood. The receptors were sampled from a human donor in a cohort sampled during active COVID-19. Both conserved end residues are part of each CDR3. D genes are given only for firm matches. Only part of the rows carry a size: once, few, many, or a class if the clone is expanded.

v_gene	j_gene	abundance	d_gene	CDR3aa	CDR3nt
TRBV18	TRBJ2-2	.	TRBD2	CASSATSGRLAGELFF	TGTGCCAGCTCAGCGACTAGCGGGAGACTCGCCGGGGAGCTGTTTTTT
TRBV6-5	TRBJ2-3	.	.	CASSLRRDTDTQYF	TGTGCCAGCAGCCTTCGGAGGGACACAGATACGCAGTATTTT
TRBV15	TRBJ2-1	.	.	CATSRDGREQFF	TGTGCCACCAGCAGAGATGGGAGGGAGCAGTTCTTC
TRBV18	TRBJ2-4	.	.	CASSPPRSGGAKNIQYF	TGTGCCAGCTCACCACCGAGGAGCGGCGGAGCCAAAAACATTCAGTACTTC
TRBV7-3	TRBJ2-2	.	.	CASSLDQGNTGELFF	TGTGCCAGCAGCTTAGATCAGGGAAACACCGGGGAGCTGTTTTTT
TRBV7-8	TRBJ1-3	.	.	CASSPNVGTASGNTIYF	TGTGCCAGCAGCCCCAATGTTGGCACCGCCTCTGGAAACACCATATATTTT
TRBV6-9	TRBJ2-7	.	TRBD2	CAEDEARTSVFYEQYF	TGTGCCGAAGATGAGGCAAGGACTAGCGTTTTCTACGAGCAGTACTTC
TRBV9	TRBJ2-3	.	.	CASSVGGVADTQYF	TGTGCCAGCAGCGTAGGCGGGGTGGCAGATACGCAGTATTTT
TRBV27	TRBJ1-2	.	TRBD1	CASSFRTGGNGYTF	TGTGCCAGCAGTTTTCGGACAGGGGGTAATGGCTACACCTTC
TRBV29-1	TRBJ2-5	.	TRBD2	CSVEGLASGKETQYF	TGCAGCGTTGAAGGTCTGGCTAGCGGGAAAGAGACCCAGTACTTC
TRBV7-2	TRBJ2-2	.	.	CASSRLQVIGELFF	TGTGCCAGCAGCCGGCTCCAGGTTATCGGGGAGCTGTTTTTT
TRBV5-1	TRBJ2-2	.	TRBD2	CASSYATSWPGELFF	TGCGCCAGCAGTTACGCGACTAGCTGGCCCGGGGAGCTGTTTTTT
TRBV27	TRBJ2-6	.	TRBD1	CASSLPRGQGQPPSGANVLTF	TGTGCCAGCAGTTTACCCCGCGGACAGGGGCAGCCCCCCTCTGGGGCCAACGTCCTGACTTTC
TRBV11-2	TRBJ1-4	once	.	CASSSPFGARDEKLFF	TGTGCCAGCAGCTCCCCCTTCGGGGCGCGGGACGAAAAACTGTTTTTT
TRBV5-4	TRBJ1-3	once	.	CASSLDRLSGNTIYF	TGTGCCAGCAGCTTGGACAGGCTCTCTGGAAACACCATATATTTT
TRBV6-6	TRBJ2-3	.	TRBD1	CASQDRLTDTQYF	TGTGCCAGCCAGGACAGGCTAACAGATACGCAGTATTTT
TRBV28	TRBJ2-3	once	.	CASSSDSNTQYF	TGTGCCAGCAGTTCGGACAGTAATACGCAGTATTTT
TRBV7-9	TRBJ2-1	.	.	CASSLRDSPEGNEQFF	TGTGCCAGCAGCTTACGGGACTCCCCGGAGGGCAATGAGCAGTTCTTC
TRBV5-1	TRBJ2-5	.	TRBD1	CASSLYGTGDGSQETQYF	TGCGCCAGCAGCTTATACGGGACAGGCGATGGATCTCAAGAGACCCAGTACTTC
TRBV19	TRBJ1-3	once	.	CASSINDPRGTIYF	TGTGCCAGTAGTATCAACGACCCGAGAGGGACCATATATTTT
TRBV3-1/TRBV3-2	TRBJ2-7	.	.	CASSQSPAGGLEQYF	TGTGCCAGCAGCCAGAGCCCAGCGGGTGGGCTCGAGCAGTACTTC
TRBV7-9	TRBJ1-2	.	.	CASSLIGRLDYGYTF	TGTGCCAGCAGCTTAATTGGCAGGTTAGACTATGGCTACACCTTC
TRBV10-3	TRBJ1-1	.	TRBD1	CAISESDRATTEAFF	TGTGCCATCAGTGAGTCGGACAGGGCGACCACTGAAGCTTTCTTT
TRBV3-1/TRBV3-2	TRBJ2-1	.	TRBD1	CASSQGQGYNEQFF	TGTGCCAGCAGCCAGGGACAGGGGTACAATGAGCAGTTCTTC
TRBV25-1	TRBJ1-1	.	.	CASRRFTEAFF	TGTGCCAGCAGGAGGTTTACTGAAGCTTTCTTT
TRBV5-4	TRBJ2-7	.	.	CASSLGGGQGNYEQYF	TGTGCCAGCAGCTTGGGGGGGGGACAAGGGAACTACGAGCAGTACTTC
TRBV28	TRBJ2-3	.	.	CASSILPPDTQYF	TGTGCCAGCAGTATTCTCCCTCCAGATACGCAGTATTTT
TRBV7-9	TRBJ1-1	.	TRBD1	CASSSPKTGMDTEAFF	TGTGCCAGCAGCTCGCCAAAGACAGGGATGGACACTGAAGCTTTCTTT
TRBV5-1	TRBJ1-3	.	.	CASNAGGVGNTIYF	TGCGCCAGCAATGCAGGCGGGGTCGGGAACACCATATATTTT
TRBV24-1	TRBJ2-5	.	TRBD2	CATSESLGGGPQETQYF	TGTGCCACCAGTGAATCTCTCGGGGGGGGGCCTCAAGAGACCCAGTACTTC
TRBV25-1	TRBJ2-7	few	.	CASSEQGFASYEQYF	TGTGCCAGCAGTGAACAGGGCTTTGCCTCCTACGAGCAGTACTTC
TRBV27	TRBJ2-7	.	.	CASSLGQSRDEQYF	TGTGCCAGCAGTCTCGGACAGAGCAGGGACGAGCAGTACTTC
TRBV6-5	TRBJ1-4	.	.	CASSAIYTNEKLFF	TGTGCCAGCAGCGCGATATACACTAATGAAAAACTGTTTTTT
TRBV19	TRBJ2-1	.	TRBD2	CASSRGGLREQFF	TGTGCCAGTAGTCGGGGGGGTCTTCGGGAGCAGTTCTTC
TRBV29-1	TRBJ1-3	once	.	CSVVAQVSGNTIYF	TGCAGCGTTGTGGCTCAGGTCTCTGGAAACACCATATATTTT
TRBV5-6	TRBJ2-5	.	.	CASSWGGRAETQYF	TGTGCCAGCAGCTGGGGGGGCAGGGCTGAGACCCAGTACTTC
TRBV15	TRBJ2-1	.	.	CATSRLSSDNEQFF	TGTGCCACCAGCAGACTCTCTAGCGACAATGAGCAGTTCTTC
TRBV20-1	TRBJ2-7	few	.	CSARDVFEQYF	TGCAGTGCTAGAGATGTATTCGAGCAGTACTTC
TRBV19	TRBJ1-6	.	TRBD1	CASSTTGRDSPLHF	TGTGCCAGTAGTACGACAGGGCGGGATTCACCCCTCCACTTT
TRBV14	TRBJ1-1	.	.	CASSQDFYTEAFF	TGTGCCAGCAGCCAAGACTTTTACACTGAAGCTTTCTTT
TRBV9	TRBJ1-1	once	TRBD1	CASSVGGQGLSFF	TGTGCCAGCAGCGTAGGTGGACAGGGTTTATCTTTCTTT
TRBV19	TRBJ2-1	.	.	CASSINGITTLLNEQFF	TGTGCCAGTAGTATTAACGGGATAACAACGCTTTTGAATGAGCAGTTCTTC
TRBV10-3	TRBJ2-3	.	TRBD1	CAIRDRVKGYDGTDTQYF	TGTGCCATCAGGGACAGGGTAAAGGGTTATGACGGCACAGATACGCAGTATTTT
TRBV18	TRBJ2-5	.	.	CASSPPKSSETQYF	TGTGCCAGCTCACCACCGAAAAGCTCAGAGACCCAGTACTTC
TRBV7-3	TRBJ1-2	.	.	CASGRTGVGRTGLNYGYTF	TGTGCCAGCGGACGGACGGGGGTCGGCAGAACGGGGCTGAACTATGGCTACACCTTC
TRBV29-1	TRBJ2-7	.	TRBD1	CSVTGTAYEQYF	TGCAGCGTTACCGGGACAGCCTACGAGCAGTACTTC